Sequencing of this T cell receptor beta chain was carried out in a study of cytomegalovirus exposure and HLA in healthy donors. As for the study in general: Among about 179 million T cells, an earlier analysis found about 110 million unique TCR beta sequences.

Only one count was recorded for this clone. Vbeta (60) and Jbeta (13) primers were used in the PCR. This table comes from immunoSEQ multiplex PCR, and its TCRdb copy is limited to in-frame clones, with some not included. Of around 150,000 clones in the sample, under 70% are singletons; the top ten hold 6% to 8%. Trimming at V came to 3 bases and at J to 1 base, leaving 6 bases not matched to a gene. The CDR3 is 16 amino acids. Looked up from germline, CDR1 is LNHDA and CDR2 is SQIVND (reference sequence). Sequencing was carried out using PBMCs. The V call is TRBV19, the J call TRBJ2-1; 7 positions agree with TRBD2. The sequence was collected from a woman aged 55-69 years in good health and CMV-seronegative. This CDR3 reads CASSIQRDFSYNEQFF. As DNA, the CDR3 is TGTGCCAGTAGTATCCAGCGGGATTTTTCCTACAATGAGCAGTTCTTC.